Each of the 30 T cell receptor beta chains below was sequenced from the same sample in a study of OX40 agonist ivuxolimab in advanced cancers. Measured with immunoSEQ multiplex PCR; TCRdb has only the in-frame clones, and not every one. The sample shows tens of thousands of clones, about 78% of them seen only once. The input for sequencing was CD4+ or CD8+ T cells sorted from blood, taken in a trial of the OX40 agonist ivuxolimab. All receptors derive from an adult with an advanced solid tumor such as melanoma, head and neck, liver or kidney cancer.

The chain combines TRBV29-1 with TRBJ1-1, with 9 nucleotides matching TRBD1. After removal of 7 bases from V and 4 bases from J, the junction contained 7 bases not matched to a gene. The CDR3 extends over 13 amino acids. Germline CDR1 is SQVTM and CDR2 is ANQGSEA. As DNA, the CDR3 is TGCAGCGCCCGACAGGGGGAATTCACTGAAGCTTTCTTT. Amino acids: CSARQGEFTEAFF.

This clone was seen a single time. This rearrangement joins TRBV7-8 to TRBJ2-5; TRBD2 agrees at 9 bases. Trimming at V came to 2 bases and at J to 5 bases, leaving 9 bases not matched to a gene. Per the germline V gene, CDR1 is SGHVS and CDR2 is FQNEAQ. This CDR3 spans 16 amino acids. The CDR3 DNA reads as TGTGCCAGCAGCTTAACTAGCCTAGCGGGACGGGAGACCCAGTACTTC. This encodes CASSLTSLAGRETQYF.

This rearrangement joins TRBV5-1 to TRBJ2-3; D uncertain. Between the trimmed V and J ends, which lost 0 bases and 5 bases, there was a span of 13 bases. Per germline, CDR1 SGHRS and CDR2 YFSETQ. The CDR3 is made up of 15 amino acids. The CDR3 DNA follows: TGCGCCAGCAGCTTGGCCGTAGGTCCGAGAGATACGCAGTATTTT. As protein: CASSLAVGPRDTQYF.

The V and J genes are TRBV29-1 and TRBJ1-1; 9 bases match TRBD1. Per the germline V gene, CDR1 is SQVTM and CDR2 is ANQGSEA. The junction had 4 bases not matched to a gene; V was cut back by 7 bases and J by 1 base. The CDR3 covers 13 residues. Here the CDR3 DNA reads TGCAGCGCGGACAGGGGTGAGAACACTGAAGCTTTCTTT. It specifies CSADRGENTEAFF.

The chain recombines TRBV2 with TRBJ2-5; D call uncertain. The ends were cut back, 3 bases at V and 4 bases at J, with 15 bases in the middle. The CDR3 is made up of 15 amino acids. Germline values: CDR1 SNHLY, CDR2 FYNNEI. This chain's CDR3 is CASSERLTRPETQYF. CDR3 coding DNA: TGTGCCAGCAGTGAGCGGCTTACTCGTCCAGAGACCCAGTACTTC.

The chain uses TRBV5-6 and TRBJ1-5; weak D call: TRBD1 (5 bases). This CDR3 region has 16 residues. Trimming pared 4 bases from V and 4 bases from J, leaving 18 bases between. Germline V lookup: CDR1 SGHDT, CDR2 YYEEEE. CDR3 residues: CASSLGPHGGNQPQHF. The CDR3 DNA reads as TGTGCCAGCAGCCTCGGACCCCACGGGGGTAATCAGCCCCAGCATTTT.

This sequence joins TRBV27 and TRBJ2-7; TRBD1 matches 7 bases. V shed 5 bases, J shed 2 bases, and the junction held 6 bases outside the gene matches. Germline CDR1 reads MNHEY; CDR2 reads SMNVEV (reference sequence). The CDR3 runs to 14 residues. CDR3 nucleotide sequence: TGTGCCAGCAGTATAGCCGGGACAGCCTACGAGCAGTACTTC. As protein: CASSIAGTAYEQYF.

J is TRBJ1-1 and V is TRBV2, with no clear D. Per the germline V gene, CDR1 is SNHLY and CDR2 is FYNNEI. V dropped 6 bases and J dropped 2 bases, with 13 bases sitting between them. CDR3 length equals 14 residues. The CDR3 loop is CASSLTEANTEAFF. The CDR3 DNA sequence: TGTGCCAGCAGCCTCACAGAAGCTAACACTGAAGCTTTCTTT.

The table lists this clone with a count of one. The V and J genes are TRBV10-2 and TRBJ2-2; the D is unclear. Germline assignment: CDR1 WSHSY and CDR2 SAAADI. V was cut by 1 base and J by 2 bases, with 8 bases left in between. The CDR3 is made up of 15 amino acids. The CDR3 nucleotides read TGCGCCAGCAGTGAGTGGGGTGGCAACACCGGGGAGCTGTTTTTT. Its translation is CASSEWGGNTGELFF.

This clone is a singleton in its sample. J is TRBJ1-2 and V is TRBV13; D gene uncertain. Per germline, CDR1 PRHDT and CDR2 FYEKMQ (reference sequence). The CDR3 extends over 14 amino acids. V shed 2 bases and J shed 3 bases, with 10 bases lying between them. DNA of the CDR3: TGTGCCAGCAGCTTATCGGCAGCTTACTATGGCTACACCTTC. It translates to CASSLSAAYYGYTF.

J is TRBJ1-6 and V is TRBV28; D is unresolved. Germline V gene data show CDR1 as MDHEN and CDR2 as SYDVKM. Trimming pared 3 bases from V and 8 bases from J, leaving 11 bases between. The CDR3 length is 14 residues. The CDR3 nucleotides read TGTGCCAGCAGTTTCCCCTACAAGGATTCACCCCTCCACTTT. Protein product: CASSFPYKDSPLHF.

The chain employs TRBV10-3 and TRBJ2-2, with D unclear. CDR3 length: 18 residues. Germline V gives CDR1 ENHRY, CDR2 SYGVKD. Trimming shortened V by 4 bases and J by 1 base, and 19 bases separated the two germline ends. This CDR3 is CAISGVSDGAMNTGELFF. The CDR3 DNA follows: TGTGCCATCAGTGGTGTTTCAGATGGAGCGATGAACACCGGGGAGCTGTTTTTT.

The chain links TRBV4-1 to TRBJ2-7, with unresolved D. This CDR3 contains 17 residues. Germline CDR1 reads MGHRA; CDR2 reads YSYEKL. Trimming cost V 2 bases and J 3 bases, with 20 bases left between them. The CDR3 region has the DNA TGCGCCAGCAGCCAAATCTCAGCCCCGAACTCACTCTACGAGCAGTACTTC. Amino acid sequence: CASSQISAPNSLYEQYF.

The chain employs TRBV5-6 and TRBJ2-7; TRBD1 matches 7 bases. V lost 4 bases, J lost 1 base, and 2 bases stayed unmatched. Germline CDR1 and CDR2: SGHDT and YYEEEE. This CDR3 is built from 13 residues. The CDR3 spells CASSRDRSYEQYF. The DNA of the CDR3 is TGTGCCAGCAGCCGGGACAGATCCTACGAGCAGTACTTC.

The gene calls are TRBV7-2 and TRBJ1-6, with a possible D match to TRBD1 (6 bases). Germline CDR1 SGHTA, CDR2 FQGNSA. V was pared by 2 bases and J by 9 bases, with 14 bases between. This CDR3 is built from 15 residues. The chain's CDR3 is CASSLYRVESSPLHF. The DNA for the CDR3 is TGTGCCAGCAGCTTATACAGGGTCGAGAGTTCACCCCTCCACTTT.

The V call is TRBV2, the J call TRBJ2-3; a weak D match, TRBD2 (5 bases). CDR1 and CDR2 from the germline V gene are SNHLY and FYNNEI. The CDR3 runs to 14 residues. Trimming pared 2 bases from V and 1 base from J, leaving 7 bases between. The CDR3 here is CASSEWRGTDTQYF. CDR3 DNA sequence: TGTGCCAGCAGTGAATGGCGGGGCACAGATACGCAGTATTTT.

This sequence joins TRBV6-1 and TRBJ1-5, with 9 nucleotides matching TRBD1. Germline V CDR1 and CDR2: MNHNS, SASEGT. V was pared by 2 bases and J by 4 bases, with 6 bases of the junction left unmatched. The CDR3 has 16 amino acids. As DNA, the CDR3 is TGTGCCAGCAGTGAACCGGGACAGGGTCCGAATCAGCCCCAGCATTTT. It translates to CASSEPGQGPNQPQHF.

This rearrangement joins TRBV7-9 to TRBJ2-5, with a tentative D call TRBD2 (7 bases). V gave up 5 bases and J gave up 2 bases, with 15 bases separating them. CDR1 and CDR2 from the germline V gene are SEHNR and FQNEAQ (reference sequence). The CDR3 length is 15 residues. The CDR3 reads CASSPVGGGQETQYF. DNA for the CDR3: TGTGCCAGCAGCCCGGTAGGGGGGGGGCAAGAGACCCAGTACTTC.

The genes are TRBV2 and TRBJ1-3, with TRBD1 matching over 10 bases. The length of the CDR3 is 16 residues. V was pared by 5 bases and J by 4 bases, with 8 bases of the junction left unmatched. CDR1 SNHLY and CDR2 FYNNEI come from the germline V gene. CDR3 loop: CASSNLGTGVGNTIYF. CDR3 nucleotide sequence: TGTGCCAGCAGTAACCTCGGGACAGGGGTAGGAAACACCATATATTTT.

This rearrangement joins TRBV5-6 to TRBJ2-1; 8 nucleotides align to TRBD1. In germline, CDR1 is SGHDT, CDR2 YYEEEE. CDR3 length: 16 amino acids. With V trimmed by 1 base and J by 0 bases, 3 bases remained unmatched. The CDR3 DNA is TGTGCCAGCAGCTTGCCGGGACAGGTCTCCTACAATGAGCAGTTCTTC. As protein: CASSLPGQVSYNEQFF.

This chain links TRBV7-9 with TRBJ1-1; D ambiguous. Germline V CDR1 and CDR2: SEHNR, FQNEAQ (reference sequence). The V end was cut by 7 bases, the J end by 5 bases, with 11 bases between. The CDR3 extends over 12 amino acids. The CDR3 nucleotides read TGTGCCAGCACACCGCGCAATACTGAAGCTTTCTTT. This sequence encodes CASTPRNTEAFF.

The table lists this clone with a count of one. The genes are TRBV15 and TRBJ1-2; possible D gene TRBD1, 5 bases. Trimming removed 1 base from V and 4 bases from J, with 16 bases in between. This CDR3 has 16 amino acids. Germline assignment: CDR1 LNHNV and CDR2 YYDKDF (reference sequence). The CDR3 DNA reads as TGTGCCACCAGCAGAGGGGACCAGGGATCTAGCTATGGCTACACCTTC. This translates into CATSRGDQGSSYGYTF.

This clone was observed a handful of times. CDR3 region: CASSQWTGETQYF. In DNA form, the CDR3 reads TGTGCCAGCAGCCAATGGACGGGGGAGACCCAGTACTTC. This chain uses TRBV14 with TRBJ2-5; D may be TRBD2 (5 bases). Per the germline V gene, CDR1 is SGHDN and CDR2 is FVKESK. With 2 bases removed from V and 5 bases from J, the gap between germline ends came to 9 bases. This CDR3 region has 13 residues.

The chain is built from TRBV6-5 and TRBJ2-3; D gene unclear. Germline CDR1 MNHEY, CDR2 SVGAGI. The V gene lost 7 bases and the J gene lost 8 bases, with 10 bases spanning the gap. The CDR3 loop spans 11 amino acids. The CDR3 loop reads CASTYGATQYF. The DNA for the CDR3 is TGTGCCAGCACGTATGGAGCTACGCAGTATTTT.

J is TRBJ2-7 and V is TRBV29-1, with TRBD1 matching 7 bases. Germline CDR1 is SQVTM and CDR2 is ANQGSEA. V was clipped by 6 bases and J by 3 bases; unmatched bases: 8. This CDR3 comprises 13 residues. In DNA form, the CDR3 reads TGCAGCGTAGCCGGGACAGACAGCTACGAGCAGTACTTC. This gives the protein CSVAGTDSYEQYF.

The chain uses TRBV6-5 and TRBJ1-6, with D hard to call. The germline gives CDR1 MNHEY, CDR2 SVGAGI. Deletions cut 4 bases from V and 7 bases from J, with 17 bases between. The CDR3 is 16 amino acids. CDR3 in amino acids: CASSLNGGEGNSPLHF. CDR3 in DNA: TGTGCCAGCAGTTTGAACGGCGGAGAGGGAAATTCACCCCTCCACTTT.

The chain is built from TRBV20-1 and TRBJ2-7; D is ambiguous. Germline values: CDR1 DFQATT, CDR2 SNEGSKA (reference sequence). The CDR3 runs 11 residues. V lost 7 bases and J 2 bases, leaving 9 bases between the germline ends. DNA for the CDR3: TGCAGTGGAGCCGACACCTACGAGCAGTACTTC. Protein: CSGADTYEQYF.

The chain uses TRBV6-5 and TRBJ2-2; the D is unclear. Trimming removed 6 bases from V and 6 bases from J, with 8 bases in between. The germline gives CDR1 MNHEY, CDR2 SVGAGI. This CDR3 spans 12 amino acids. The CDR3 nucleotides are TGTGCCAGCAGCTATCCCCCCGGGGAGCTGTTTTTT. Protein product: CASSYPPGELFF.

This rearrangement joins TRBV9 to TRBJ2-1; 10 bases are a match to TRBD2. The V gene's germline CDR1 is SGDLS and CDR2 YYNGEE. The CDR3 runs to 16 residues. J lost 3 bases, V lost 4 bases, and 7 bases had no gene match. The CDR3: CASSLRSGGNYNEQFF. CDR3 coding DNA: TGTGCCAGCAGCCTTCGTAGCGGGGGGAACTACAATGAGCAGTTCTTC.

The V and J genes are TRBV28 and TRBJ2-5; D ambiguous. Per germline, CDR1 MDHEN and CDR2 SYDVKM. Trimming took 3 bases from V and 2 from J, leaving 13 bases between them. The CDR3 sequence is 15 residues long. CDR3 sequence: CASSFTRVLQETQYF. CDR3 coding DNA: TGTGCCAGCAGTTTTACCCGGGTCCTTCAAGAGACCCAGTACTTC.